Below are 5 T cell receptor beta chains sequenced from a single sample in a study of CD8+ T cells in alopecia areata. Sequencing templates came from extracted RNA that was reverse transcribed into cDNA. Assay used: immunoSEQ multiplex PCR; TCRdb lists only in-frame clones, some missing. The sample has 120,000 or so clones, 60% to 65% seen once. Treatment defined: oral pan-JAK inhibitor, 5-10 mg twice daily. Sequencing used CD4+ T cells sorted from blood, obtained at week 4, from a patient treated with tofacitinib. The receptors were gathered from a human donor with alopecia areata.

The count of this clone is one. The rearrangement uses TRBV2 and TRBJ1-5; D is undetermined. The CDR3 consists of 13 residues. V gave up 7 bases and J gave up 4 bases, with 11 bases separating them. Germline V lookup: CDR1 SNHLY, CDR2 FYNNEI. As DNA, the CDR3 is TGTGCCAGCATTAGGAGCCGGAATCAGCCCCAGCATTTT. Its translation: CASIRSRNQPQHF.

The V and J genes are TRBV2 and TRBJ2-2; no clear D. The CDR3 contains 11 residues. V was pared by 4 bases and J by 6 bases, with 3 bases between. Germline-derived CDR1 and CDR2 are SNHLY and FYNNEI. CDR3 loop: CASSVAGELFF. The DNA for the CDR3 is TGTGCCAGCAGTGTGGCCGGGGAGCTGTTTTTT.

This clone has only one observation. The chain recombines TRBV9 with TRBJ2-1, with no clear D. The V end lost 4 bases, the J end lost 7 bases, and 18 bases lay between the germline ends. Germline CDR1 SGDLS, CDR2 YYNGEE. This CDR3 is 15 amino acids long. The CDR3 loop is CASSPRLEVRNEQFF. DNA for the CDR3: TGTGCCAGCAGCCCCCGGCTAGAGGTGCGGAATGAGCAGTTCTTC.

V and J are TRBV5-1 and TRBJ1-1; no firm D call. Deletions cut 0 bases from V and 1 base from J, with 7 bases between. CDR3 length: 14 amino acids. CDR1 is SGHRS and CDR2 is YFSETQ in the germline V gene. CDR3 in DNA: TGCGCCAGCAGCTTGGACGCGGCGAACACTGAAGCTTTCTTT. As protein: CASSLDAANTEAFF.

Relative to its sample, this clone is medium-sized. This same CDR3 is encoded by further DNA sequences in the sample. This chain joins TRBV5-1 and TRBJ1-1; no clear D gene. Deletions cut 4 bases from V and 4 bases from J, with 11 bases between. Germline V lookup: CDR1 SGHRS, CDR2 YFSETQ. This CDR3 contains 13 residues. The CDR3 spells CASSLSESTEAFF. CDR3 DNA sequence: TGCGCCAGCAGCCTAAGTGAAAGCACTGAAGCTTTCTTT.